This TCR beta chain emerged from a study of post-analysis software for immune sequencing data. On the study more broadly: Recorded subtypes: relapsing-remitting, secondary progressive, progressive-relapsing; some patients unannotated.

Unique molecular identifiers had been added to the TCR beta cDNA libraries. TCRdb passed the PCR reads through MiXCR, listing each CDR3 protein once. The sample includes under 200,000 distinct CDR3 sequences, around 29% seen only once; the top ten take less than 4%. There are many counts of this clonotype. The sequence came from a girl aged 2-17 years with multiple sclerosis. The specimen was blood.

The CDR3 protein is CAAPPGGAYTGELFF. The CDR3 bases are TGTGCCGCCCCCCCCGGGGGGGCGTATACCGGGGAGCTGTTTTTT. The chain combines TRBV12-3 or TRBV12-4 with TRBJ2-2; TRBD2 matches 8 bases. V dropped 11 bases and J dropped 5; count of bases not matched to a gene: 13. This CDR3 contains 15 residues.